The count of the clone carrying this T cell receptor beta chain is one. Its antigen is not known. These data are taken from a study of cytomegalovirus exposure and HLA in healthy donors. Findings and limits, study-wide: In a later analysis, compared with equally common non-associated chains, HLA-associated beta chains were more expanded.

PCR was performed using 60 Vbeta and 13 Jbeta primers. The repertoire was sequenced with immunoSEQ multiplex PCR; TCRdb's copy has only in-frame clones and lacks some. This sample has about 160,000 clones, with around 81% found just once. The CDR3 is made up of 16 amino acids. Germline V CDR1 and CDR2: SGHRS, YFSETQ. The V segment lost 3 bases and the J segment 4 bases; nucleotides outside the gene matches: 7. The source of this sequence is a man aged 40-50 years in good health and CMV-seronegative. Sequenced material: PBMCs. The gene calls are TRBV5-1 and TRBJ2-7; 13 bases match TRBD2. The CDR3 spells CASSYTSGRAEYEQYF. In DNA form, the CDR3 reads TGCGCCAGCAGCTATACTAGCGGGAGGGCCGAGTACGAGCAGTACTTC.